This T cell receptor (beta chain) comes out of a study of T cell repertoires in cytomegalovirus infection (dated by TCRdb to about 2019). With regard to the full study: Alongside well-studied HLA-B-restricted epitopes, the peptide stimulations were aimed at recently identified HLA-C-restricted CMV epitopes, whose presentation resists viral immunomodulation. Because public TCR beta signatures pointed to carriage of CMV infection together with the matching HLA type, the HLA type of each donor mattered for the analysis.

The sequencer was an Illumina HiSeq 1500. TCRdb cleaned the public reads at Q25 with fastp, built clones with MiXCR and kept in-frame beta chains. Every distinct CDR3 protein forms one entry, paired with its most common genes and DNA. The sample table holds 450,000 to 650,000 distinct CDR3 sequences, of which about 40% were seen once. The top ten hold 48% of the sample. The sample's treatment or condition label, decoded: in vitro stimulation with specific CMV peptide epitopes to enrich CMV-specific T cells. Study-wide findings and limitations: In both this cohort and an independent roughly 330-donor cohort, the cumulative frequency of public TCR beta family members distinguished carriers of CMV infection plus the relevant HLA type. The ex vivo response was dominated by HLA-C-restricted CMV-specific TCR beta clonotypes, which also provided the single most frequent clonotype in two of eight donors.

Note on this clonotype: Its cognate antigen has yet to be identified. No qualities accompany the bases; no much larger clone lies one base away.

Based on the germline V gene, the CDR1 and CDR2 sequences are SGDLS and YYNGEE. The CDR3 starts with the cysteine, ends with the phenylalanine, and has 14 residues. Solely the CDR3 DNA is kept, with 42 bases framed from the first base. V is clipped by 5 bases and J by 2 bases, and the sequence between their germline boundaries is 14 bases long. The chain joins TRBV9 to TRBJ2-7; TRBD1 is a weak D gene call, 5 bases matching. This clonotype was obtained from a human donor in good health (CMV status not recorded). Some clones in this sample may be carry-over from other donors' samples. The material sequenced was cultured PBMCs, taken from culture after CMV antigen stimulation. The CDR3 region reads CASRVQQVAYEQYF. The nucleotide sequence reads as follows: TGTGCCAGCAGGGTCCAACAGGTCGCCTACGAGCAGTACTTC.